This record concerns one TCR beta chain sequence. These data belong to a study of cytomegalovirus exposure and HLA in healthy donors. The CDR3 is 14 residues long. The V gene end was trimmed by 6 bases and the J gene end by 5 bases; junction bases not matched to a gene: 9. The germline V gene encodes CDR1 MNHEY and CDR2 SVGAGI. The PCR had 60 Vbeta and 13 Jbeta primers. The repertoire was sequenced with immunoSEQ multiplex PCR; TCRdb's copy has only in-frame clones and lacks some. The top ten clones hold less than 3% of a sample with some 150,000 clones, around two thirds of them seen once. The chain carries TRBV6-5 and TRBJ2-7, with 8 bases fitting TRBD1. The receptor comes from a man in his forties or fifties in good health and CMV-seronegative. Source material: PBMCs. CDR3 coding DNA: TGTGCCAGCAGAGAGACAGGGGCGTTCAACGAGCAGTACTTC. As protein: CASRETGAFNEQYF.